The sequence of this TCR beta chain was determined in a study of T cell responses to AZD1222 COVID-19 vaccine. At the level of the study: Second doses that came at about 4 or about 12 weeks were put together.

This clone was found a few times. The antigen remains undetermined. Findings and caveats of the study: Donors were chiefly white British, with a greater number of females, and clonal diversity was perhaps underestimated.

CDR1 and CDR2 from the germline V gene are MNHEY and SVGAGI. The CDR3 has 14 residues. Trimming took off 6 bases at V and 5 bases at J, with 11 bases between the two ends. Here immunoSEQ multiplex PCR was the method, and the copy in TCRdb shows in-frame clones only, minus some. The table has some 120,000 clones, roughly 84% seen once. The receptor was isolated from an adult in good health. The sequencing here drew on peripheral blood, taken on day 0 of AZD1222 vaccination. The V and J genes are TRBV6-5 and TRBJ1-6; no reliable D call. CDR3 DNA sequence: TGTGCCAGCAGCCTTGGGTTCGATAATTCACCCCTCCACTTT. Translation gives CASSLGFDNSPLHF.